This TCR beta chain was sequenced for a study of blood T cell repertoires in COVID-19. The germline CDR1 and CDR2 sequences are SGHVS and FQNEAQ. V was clipped by 5 bases and J by 5 bases, with 21 bases between them. This CDR3 spans 16 amino acids. Per the study methods: From reference gene primer amplification, estimates of nucleated cell counts were derived. Assay used: immunoSEQ multiplex PCR; TCRdb lists only in-frame clones, some missing. V and J calls and clone size are copied from that table; D and trimming were computed from the DNA. The table includes some 90,000 clones, approximately 86% detected once.

The sequencing input was peripheral blood. This clonotype originated in a woman over 75 with acute or convalescent COVID-19. V gene TRBV7-8 combines with J gene TRBJ1-2; D perhaps matches TRBD1 (5 bases). The CDR3 nucleotides are TGTGCCAGCAGCCCTGGGGGTCCGGAGGGGTCGTATGGCTACACCTTC. The encoded protein is CASSPGGPEGSYGYTF.